Here is one T cell receptor beta chain with its context. The entry originates in a study of blood T cells in healthy people across ages. At the level of the study: About one barcoded beta molecule per two T cells came from capture by template switching.

Each sample yielded at least 6 micrograms of PBMC total RNA. The second PCR ran roughly 7 to 12 cycles with a sample-barcoded 5' primer and J-beta primers. Each CDR3 protein gets one entry after TCRdb re-called the 5' RACE reads with MiXCR. The data show 910,000 or so distinct CDR3 sequences, with roughly half seen just once and around 21% held by the top ten. The TCR was taken from a woman aged 55 to 70 in good health. Sequencing used blood.

The chain's CDR3 is CASSPRDFSPSTDTQYF. The CDR3 bases are TGTGCCAGCAGCCCAAGGGACTTCTCGCCTAGCACAGATACGCAGTATTTT. The rearrangement joins TRBV7-6 to TRBJ2-3, with a weak D call TRBD2 (6 bases). The V gene lost 5 bases and the J gene lost 0 bases, with 18 bases spanning the gap. The germline V gene encodes CDR1 SGHVS and CDR2 FNYEAQ. This CDR3 is 17 amino acids long.